This T cell receptor beta chain is from a study of blood T cell repertoires in COVID-19 (dated by TCRdb to 2018 to 2020). Describing the broader study: Samples covering the acute and convalescent phases of COVID-19 were provided by collaborators in the United States, Italy and Spain. The samples were drawn from the first 160 participants of the ongoing ImmuneRACE study and from some 1,300 subjects provided by 6 global collaborators. The repertoires were made available in a free public database intended to serve as a resource for research on the immune response to SARS-CoV-2. Deeply sampled blood TCRbeta repertoires from subjects exposed to, actively infected with, or recovered from COVID-19 were included in the dataset. The prospective study material was composed of cDNA or gDNA derived from T cells, B-cell-depleted T cells, or PBMCs. Where HLA class I and class II types were available, the types were taken from metadata supplied by the sample provider, not from assay-based typing. Sample metadata almost always included a de-identified subject ID, COVID-19 status, age in years and sex. General findings and caveats noted by the study authors: The quantity of clinical and demographic metadata differed by source and by participant and was supplied without curation.

Its CDR3 holds 18 amino acids, cysteine through phenylalanine. Only CDR3 DNA is held: 54 bases, read in frame from base 1. The V end loses 1 base and the J end loses 0 bases, and a stretch of 16 bases separates them. The germline V gene yields SGHVS for CDR1 and FQNEAQ for CDR2. Worth noting for this clone: Its specific antigen is unknown. Nothing much larger sits one base from this clone, and base qualities are not available.

Each collaborating institution followed its own protocols to collect whole blood in K2EDTA tubes. For TCRbeta analysis, collaborators shipped samples in one of three forms: frozen whole blood, isolated PBMCs, or DNA extracted from either of those sample types. TCRbeta CDR3 regions were amplified from genomic DNA using the immunoSEQ Assay, a bias-controlled multiplex PCR. On the study's bioinformatics: The number of nucleated cells in each sample was estimated from the amplification of reference gene primers within the assay. Sequence reads were collapsed and filtered to measure the absolute abundance of every unique TCRbeta CDR3 rearrangement. For each sample, productive Simpson clonality was calculated by taking the square root of Simpson's diversity index across productive rearrangements. Drawn from immuneACCESS, this table holds only the in-frame rearrangements with V and J called that TCRdb kept. Clones are partly lost; checked studies trace under half to an unresolved V gene and leave the rest unexplained. V, J and clone size were drawn from that table, and D and trimming were deduced from the DNA. The sample contains some 96,000 clones, roughly 80% of them found a single time. Together, the top ten hold about 12% of the sample.

The origin of this receptor is a woman aged 70-85 years with acute or convalescent COVID-19. Sequenced sample: peripheral blood. The sequence is built from TRBV7-8 and TRBJ1-3, and perhaps TRBD1 as D gene, on 5 matching bases. The nucleotide sequence is given as TGTGCCAGCAGCTTAGGGGGACTATTAGTTGACTCTGGAAACACCATATATTTT. Its amino acids are CASSLGGLLVDSGNTIYF.